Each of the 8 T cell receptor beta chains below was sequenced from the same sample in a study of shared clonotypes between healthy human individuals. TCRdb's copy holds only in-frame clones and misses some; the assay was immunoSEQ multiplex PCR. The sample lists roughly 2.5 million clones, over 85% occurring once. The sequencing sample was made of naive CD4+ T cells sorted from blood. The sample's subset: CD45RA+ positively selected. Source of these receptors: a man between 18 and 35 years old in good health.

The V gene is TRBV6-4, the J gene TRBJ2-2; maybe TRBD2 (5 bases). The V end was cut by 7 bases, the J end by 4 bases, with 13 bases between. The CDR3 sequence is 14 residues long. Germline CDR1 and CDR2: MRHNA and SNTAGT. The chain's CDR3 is CASKVDGITGELFF. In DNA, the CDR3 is TGTGCCAGCAAGGTGGACGGGATCACCGGGGAGCTGTTTTTT.

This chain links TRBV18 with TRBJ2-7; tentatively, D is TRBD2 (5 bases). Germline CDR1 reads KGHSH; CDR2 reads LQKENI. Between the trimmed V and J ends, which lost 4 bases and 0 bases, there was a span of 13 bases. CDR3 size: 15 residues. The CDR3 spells CASSRSGESSYEQYF. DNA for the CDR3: TGTGCCAGCTCACGAAGTGGGGAGAGCTCCTACGAGCAGTACTTC.

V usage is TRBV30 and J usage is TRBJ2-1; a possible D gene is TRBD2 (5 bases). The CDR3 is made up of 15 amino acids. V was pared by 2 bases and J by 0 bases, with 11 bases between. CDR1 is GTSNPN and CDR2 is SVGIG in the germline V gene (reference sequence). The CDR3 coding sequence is TGTGCCTGGAGTCCTACTAGGAGCTCCTACAATGAGCAGTTCTTC. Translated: CAWSPTRSSYNEQFF.

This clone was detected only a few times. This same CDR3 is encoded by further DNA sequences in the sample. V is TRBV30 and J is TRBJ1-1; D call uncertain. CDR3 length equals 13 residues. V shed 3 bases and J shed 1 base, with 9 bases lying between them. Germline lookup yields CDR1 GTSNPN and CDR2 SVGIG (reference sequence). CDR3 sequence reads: CAWSPARNTEAFF. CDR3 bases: TGTGCCTGGAGCCCCGCTCGGAACACTGAAGCTTTCTTT. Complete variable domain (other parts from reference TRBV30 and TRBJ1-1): SQTIHQWPATLVQPVGSPLSLECTVEGTSNPNLYWYRQAAGRGLQLLFYSVGIGQISSEVPQNLSASRPQDRQFILSSKKLLLSDSGFYLCAWSPARNTEAFFGQGTRLTVV.

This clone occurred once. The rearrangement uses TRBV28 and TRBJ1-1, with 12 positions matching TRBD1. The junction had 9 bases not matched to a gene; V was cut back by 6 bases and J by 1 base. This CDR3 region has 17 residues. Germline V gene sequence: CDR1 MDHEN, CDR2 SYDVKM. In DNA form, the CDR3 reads TGTGCCAGCAGAATTCCGGGACAGGGGGCTTGGAACACTGAAGCTTTCTTT. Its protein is CASRIPGQGAWNTEAFF.

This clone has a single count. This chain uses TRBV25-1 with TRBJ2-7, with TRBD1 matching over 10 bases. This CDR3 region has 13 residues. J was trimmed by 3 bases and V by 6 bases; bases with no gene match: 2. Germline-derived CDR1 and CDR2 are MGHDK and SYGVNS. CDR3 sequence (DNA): TGTGCCAGCAGGGGGACAGGGGTCTACGAGCAGTACTTC. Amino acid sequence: CASRGTGVYEQYF.

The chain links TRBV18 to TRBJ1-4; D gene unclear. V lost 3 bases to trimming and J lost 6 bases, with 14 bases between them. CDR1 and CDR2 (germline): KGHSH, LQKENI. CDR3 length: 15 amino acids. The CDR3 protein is CASSPLTDGYEKLFF. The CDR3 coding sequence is TGTGCCAGCTCACCCCTCACCGACGGCTATGAAAAACTGTTTTTT.

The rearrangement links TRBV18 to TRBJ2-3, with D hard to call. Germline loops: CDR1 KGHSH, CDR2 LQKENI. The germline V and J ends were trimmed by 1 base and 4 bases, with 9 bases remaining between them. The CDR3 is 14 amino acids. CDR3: CASSPLAVADTQYF. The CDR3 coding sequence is TGTGCCAGCTCACCACTAGCAGTTGCAGATACGCAGTATTTT.